This is a list of T cell receptor beta chains from one sample in a study of T cell repertoires in cytomegalovirus infection. TCRdb fed the reads into MiXCR, producing one record per CDR3 protein. The profile shows approximately 910,000 distinct CDR3 sequences, around 30% of them singletons. Their antigens remain unidentified. Source: cultured CD8+ T cells from PBMCs, taken from culture after CMV antigen stimulation. These receptors were taken from a human donor in good health (CMV status not recorded). Some clones in this sample may be carry-over from other donors' samples. Both conserved end residues are part of each CDR3. Each record gives: V gene, D gene, clone size, J gene, CDR3 DNA, CDR3 protein. The D gene is left open where the match is weak. Rows give clone size only sometimes, using once, few, many, or a class for an expanded clone.

V gene: TRBV2; D gene: TRBD1; clone size: .; J gene: TRBJ1-2; CDR3 DNA: TGTGCCAGCAGTTGGGATGGACAGGCTCCCTCGGATGGCTACACCTTC; CDR3 protein: CASSWDGQAPSDGYTF
V gene: TRBV6-2/TRBV6-3; D gene: .; clone size: many; J gene: TRBJ2-5; CDR3 DNA: TGTGCCAGCAGCCCCGACGGGGACCAAGAGACCCAGTACTTC; CDR3 protein: CASSPDGDQETQYF
V gene: TRBV7-6; D gene: .; clone size: .; J gene: TRBJ1-4; CDR3 DNA: TGTGCCAGCAGCCCTCGCTGGACAAATAATGAAAAACTGTTTTTT; CDR3 protein: CASSPRWTNNEKLFF
V gene: TRBV28; D gene: .; clone size: few; J gene: TRBJ2-5; CDR3 DNA: TGTGCCAGCACCTTAGGAACCCCGGAGACCCAGTACTTC; CDR3 protein: CASTLGTPETQYF
V gene: TRBV6-1; D gene: .; clone size: few; J gene: TRBJ2-3; CDR3 DNA: TGTGCCAGCAGTGAAACTCAGGGGAGGGCAGATACGCAGTATTTT; CDR3 protein: CASSETQGRADTQYF
V gene: TRBV2; D gene: TRBD2; clone size: few; J gene: TRBJ2-3; CDR3 DNA: TGTGCCAGCAGTGAGGTAACTGGCGGGGGTCCGCGCACAGATACGCAGTATTTT; CDR3 protein: CASSEVTGGGPRTDTQYF
V gene: TRBV12-3/TRBV12-4; D gene: TRBD1; clone size: .; J gene: TRBJ1-2; CDR3 DNA: TGTGCCAGCAGTCTGACCTCAGGGGGTATCGGCTATGGCTACACCTTC; CDR3 protein: CASSLTSGGIGYGYTF
V gene: TRBV3-1; D gene: .; clone size: .; J gene: TRBJ1-5; CDR3 DNA: TGTGCCAGCAGCCATGGGACGGTTAATCAGCCCCAGCATTTT; CDR3 protein: CASSHGTVNQPQHF
V gene: TRBV2; D gene: TRBD1; clone size: .; J gene: TRBJ1-4; CDR3 DNA: TGTGCCAGCAGTGATCCGGGACAGGGGGCTGCTAATGAAAAACTGTTTTTT; CDR3 protein: CASSDPGQGAANEKLFF
V gene: TRBV7-2; D gene: .; clone size: many; J gene: TRBJ2-1; CDR3 DNA: TGTGCCAGCAGCTTACCCCTGACTGGAAGCTCCTACAATGAGCAGTTCTTC; CDR3 protein: CASSLPLTGSSYNEQFF
V gene: TRBV28; D gene: TRBD2; clone size: few; J gene: TRBJ2-2; CDR3 DNA: TGTGCCAGCAGTTTCTTCGGGGGGTTCACCGGGGAGCTGTTTTTT; CDR3 protein: CASSFFGGFTGELFF
V gene: TRBV7-8; D gene: .; clone size: .; J gene: TRBJ1-3; CDR3 DNA: TGTGCCAGCAGCCCCGGGACATGGGCTGGAAACACCATATATTTT; CDR3 protein: CASSPGTWAGNTIYF
V gene: TRBV4-1; D gene: TRBD2; clone size: .; J gene: TRBJ2-1; CDR3 DNA: TGCGCCAGCAGCCAAGAGGTGTCAAGCGGGGGTTACAATGAGCAGTTCTTC; CDR3 protein: CASSQEVSSGGYNEQFF
V gene: TRBV27; D gene: TRBD2; clone size: .; J gene: TRBJ2-7; CDR3 DNA: TGTGCCAGCAGCCCTAGCGGGGGGCCAGGGTACGAGCAGTACTTC; CDR3 protein: CASSPSGGPGYEQYF
V gene: TRBV7-9; D gene: TRBD1; clone size: .; J gene: TRBJ2-2; CDR3 DNA: TGTGCCAGCAGCCGCGCTGGACAGGGAGACACCGGGGAGCTGTTTTTT; CDR3 protein: CASSRAGQGDTGELFF
V gene: TRBV7-8; D gene: .; clone size: many; J gene: TRBJ2-1; CDR3 DNA: TGTGCCAGCAGCTTAGAACCGGGGTGGGGTTCCTACAATGAGCAGTTCTTC; CDR3 protein: CASSLEPGWGSYNEQFF
V gene: TRBV6-1; D gene: TRBD1; clone size: few; J gene: TRBJ1-2; CDR3 DNA: TGTGCCAGCAGTGAATGGGACAGGGGTTCCCTTAACTATGGCTACACCTTC; CDR3 protein: CASSEWDRGSLNYGYTF
V gene: TRBV9; D gene: .; clone size: .; J gene: TRBJ1-1; CDR3 DNA: TGTGCCAGCAGCTTGAGTGGGACCTCGCAAGGTGAAGCTTTCTTT; CDR3 protein: CASSLSGTSQGEAFF
V gene: TRBV6-5; D gene: TRBD1; clone size: few; J gene: TRBJ2-6; CDR3 DNA: TGTGCCAGCGGCTACCCGACAGGGGCTGGGGCCAACGTCCTGACTTTC; CDR3 protein: CASGYPTGAGANVLTF
V gene: TRBV7-8; D gene: TRBD1; clone size: .; J gene: TRBJ2-6; CDR3 DNA: TGTGCCAGCAGCCTGGACAGGGACGGGGCCAACGTCCTGACTTTC; CDR3 protein: CASSLDRDGANVLTF